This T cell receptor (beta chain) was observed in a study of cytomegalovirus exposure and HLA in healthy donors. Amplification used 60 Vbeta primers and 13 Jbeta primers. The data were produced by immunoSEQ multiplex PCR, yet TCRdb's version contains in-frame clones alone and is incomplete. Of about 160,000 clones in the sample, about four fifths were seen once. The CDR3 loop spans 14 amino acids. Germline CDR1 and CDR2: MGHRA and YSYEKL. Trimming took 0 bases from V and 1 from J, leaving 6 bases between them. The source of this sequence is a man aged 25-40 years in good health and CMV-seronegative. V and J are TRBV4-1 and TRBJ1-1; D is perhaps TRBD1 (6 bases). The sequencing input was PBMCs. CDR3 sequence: CASSQDRGNTEAFF. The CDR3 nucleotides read TGCGCCAGCAGCCAAGACAGGGGGAACACTGAAGCTTTCTTT.